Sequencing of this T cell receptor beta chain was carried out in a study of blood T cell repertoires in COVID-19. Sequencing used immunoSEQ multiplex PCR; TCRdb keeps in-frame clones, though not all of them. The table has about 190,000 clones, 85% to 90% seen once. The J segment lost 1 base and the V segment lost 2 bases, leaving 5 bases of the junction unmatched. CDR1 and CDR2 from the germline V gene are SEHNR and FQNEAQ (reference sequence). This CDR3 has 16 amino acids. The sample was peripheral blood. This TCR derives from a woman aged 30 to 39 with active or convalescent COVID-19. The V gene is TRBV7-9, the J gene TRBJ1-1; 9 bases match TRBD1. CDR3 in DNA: TGTGCCAGCAGCTTACCGGACAGGGGATCGAACACTGAAGCTTTCTTT. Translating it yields CASSLPDRGSNTEAFF. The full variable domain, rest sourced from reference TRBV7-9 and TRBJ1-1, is DTGVSQNPRHKITKRGQNVTFRCDPISEHNRLYWYRQTLGQGPEFLTYFQNEAQLEKSRLLSDRFSAERPKGSFSTLEIQRTEQGDSAMYLCASSLPDRGSNTEAFFGQGTRLTVV.